The 27 T cell receptor beta chains listed next were all sequenced from one sample in a study of CD8+ T cells in alopecia areata (dated by TCRdb to between 2017 and 2018). The intended sense of this specimen's treatment or condition label: oral pan-JAK inhibitor, 5-10 mg twice daily. Receptors were amplified or captured by the immunoSEQ multiplex PCR assay. To provide template for TCR sequencing, every sample had RNA extracted and reverse transcribed into cDNA. TCRdb obtained this table from immuneACCESS and retained in-frame rearrangements with V and J assigned. These tables miss some clones; where compared with another copy, unresolved V genes account for less than half of the shortfall, and the remainder is unexplained. This sample gives 95,000 to 100,000 clones in total; 55% to 75% of them show up just once. The top ten clones comprise less than 20% of the sample. The specimen comprised CD8+ T cells sorted from blood, sampled between weeks 55 and 65, from a patient treated with tofacitinib. These receptors were taken from a human donor with alopecia areata.

The chain employs TRBV27 and TRBJ1-2, with 8 nucleotides matching TRBD1. Germline trimming cut 0 bases from V and 7 bases from J; bases unmatched to any gene: 10. Looked up from germline, CDR1 is MNHEY and CDR2 is SMNVEV (reference sequence). The CDR3 runs to 16 residues. The CDR3 DNA is TGTGCCAGCAGTTTATCCGGCGGACAGGGAGTTCGTGGCTACACCTTC. Protein: CASSLSGGQGVRGYTF.

The V gene is TRBV30, the J gene TRBJ2-7; D might be TRBD1 (5 bases). Trimming took 1 base from V and 2 from J, leaving 15 bases between them. The germline V gene encodes CDR1 GTSNPN and CDR2 SVGIG (reference sequence). This CDR3 spans 15 amino acids. The CDR3 reads CAWSGGTSRPYEQYF. In nucleotides, the CDR3 is TGTGCCTGGAGTGGGGGCACCTCTCGTCCCTACGAGCAGTACTTC.

The V call is TRBV2, the J call TRBJ2-7; 11 bases are shared with TRBD1. This CDR3 is 14 amino acids long. V was pared by 6 bases and J by 7 bases, with 8 bases of the junction left unmatched. In germline, CDR1 is SNHLY, CDR2 FYNNEI. The CDR3 is CASSPDRGPREQYF. Here the CDR3 DNA reads TGTGCCAGCAGCCCGGACAGGGGGCCTCGGGAGCAGTACTTC.

This chain connects TRBV29-1 to TRBJ1-2, with D perhaps TRBD1 (5 bases). CDR1 is SQVTM, CDR2 ANQGSEA, per germline. The CDR3 spans 12 residues. Trimming left V 7 bases short and J 1 base short, with 10 bases between. The DNA of the CDR3 is TGCAGCGCCGGCGGGGGTAACTATGGCTACACCTTC. This encodes CSAGGGNYGYTF.

The CDR3, as DNA: TGTGCCAGCAGTTACCGGGGGTCCCAAGCGGCCGGGGAGCTGTTTTTT. Amino acid sequence: CASSYRGSQAAGELFF. The chain couples TRBV6-6 to TRBJ2-2, with D tentatively TRBD2 (6 bases). Trimming cost V 2 bases and J 6 bases, with 16 bases left between them. Germline V gene sequence: CDR1 MNHNY, CDR2 SVGAGI (reference sequence). CDR3 length equals 16 residues.

A single count supports this clone. The chain employs TRBV5-1 and TRBJ2-7, with D uncertain. V lost 0 bases to trimming and J lost 2 bases, with 18 bases between them. The CDR3 covers 17 residues. The germline CDR1 and CDR2 sequences are SGHRS and YFSETQ. CDR3 protein: CASSLVVETYETYEQYF. CDR3 nucleotides: TGCGCCAGCAGCTTGGTGGTGGAAACCTACGAAACCTACGAGCAGTACTTC. Together with reference TRBV5-1 and TRBJ2-7, the CDR3 gives the full variable domain: KAGVTQTPRYLIKTRGQQVTLSCSPISGHRSVSWYQQTPGQGLQFLFEYFSETQRNKGNFPGRFSGRQFSNSRSEMNVSTLELGDSALYLCASSLVVETYETYEQYFGPGTRLTVT.

In nucleotides, the CDR3 is TGTGCCAGCAGCCCATTACTAGCTACAGATACGCAGTATTTT. Its protein product is CASSPLLATDTQYF. V and J are TRBV14 and TRBJ2-3, with D possibly being TRBD2 (6 bases). CDR3 length: 14 residues. CDR1 and CDR2 (germline): SGHDN, FVKESK. V shed 4 bases and J shed 3 bases, with 11 bases lying between them.

This chain uses TRBV13 with TRBJ2-1; 7 bases align to TRBD1. Germline assignment: CDR1 PRHDT and CDR2 FYEKMQ (reference sequence). After removal of 1 base from V and 12 bases from J, the junction contained 6 bases not matched to a gene. The CDR3 has 13 residues. The CDR3 bases are TGTGCCAGCAGCTTAGAGTCGTGGACAGGGCAGTTCTTC. This encodes CASSLESWTGQFF.

The rearrangement joins TRBV4-1 to TRBJ1-1; a possible D gene is TRBD1 (5 bases). Deletions cut 4 bases from V and 1 base from J, with 7 bases between. The CDR3 is made up of 13 amino acids. Per the germline V gene, CDR1 is MGHRA and CDR2 is YSYEKL. CDR3 DNA sequence: TGCGCCAGCAGCCTCGGACAGAACACTGAAGCTTTCTTT. It yields the protein CASSLGQNTEAFF.

On this clone: Within the sample, other DNA sequences also encode this same CDR3. The rearrangement links TRBV30 to TRBJ1-6, with 10 bases identical to TRBD1. The V segment lost 1 base and the J segment 7 bases; nucleotides outside the gene matches: 1. Germline CDR1 is GTSNPN and CDR2 is SVGIG (reference sequence). This CDR3 comprises 14 residues. Here the CDR3 DNA reads TGTGCCTGGAGTGCGGGACAGGGGAATTCACCCCTCCACTTT. Translated: CAWSAGQGNSPLHF.

This clone is a singleton in its sample. The J gene is TRBJ1-2, the V gene TRBV7-8; TRBD1 agrees at 9 bases. There are 16 residues in the CDR3. V gave up 0 bases and J gave up 3 bases; unmatched junction bases: 5. Germline V gene lookup returns CDR1 SGHVS and CDR2 FQNEAQ. This CDR3 reads CASSLAPGDRDYGYTF. In DNA, the CDR3 is TGTGCCAGCAGCTTAGCGCCTGGGGACAGGGACTATGGCTACACCTTC.

The rearrangement joins TRBV15 to TRBJ1-2; D not certain. Germline assignment: CDR1 LNHNV and CDR2 YYDKDF (reference sequence). CDR3 size: 13 residues. The ends were cut back, 5 bases at V and 2 bases at J, with 9 bases in the middle. The CDR3 spells CATSPTENYGYTF. The CDR3 DNA follows: TGTGCCACCAGCCCCACAGAAAACTATGGCTACACCTTC.

The chain links TRBV7-9 to TRBJ2-1; TRBD1 agrees at 8 bases. The CDR3 spans 16 residues. With V trimmed by 1 base and J by 4 bases, 6 bases remained unmatched. Germline V lookup: CDR1 SEHNR, CDR2 FQNEAQ (reference sequence). In nucleotides, the CDR3 is TGTGCCAGCAGCTTAGGGGCAGGGGGCCCTTACAATGAGCAGTTCTTC. This codes for CASSLGAGGPYNEQFF.

The rearrangement uses TRBV4-2 and TRBJ2-7; no clear D gene. CDR3 length: 16 residues. Germline V lookup: CDR1 LGHNA, CDR2 YNFKEQ. Trimming shortened V by 0 bases and J by 0 bases, and 12 bases separated the two germline ends. CDR3 nucleotides: TGTGCCAGCAGCCAAGAACCGAGCGCCGCCTCCTACGAGCAGTACTTC. Translation gives CASSQEPSAASYEQYF.

CDR3 coding DNA: TGTGCCAGCGAAGCCCCAGTGGGCAATGAGCAGTTCTTC. Its protein product is CASEAPVGNEQFF. The rearrangement joins TRBV9 to TRBJ2-1; D not certain. In germline, CDR1 is SGDLS, CDR2 YYNGEE. The CDR3 runs 13 residues. With 7 bases removed from V and 6 bases from J, the gap between germline ends came to 14 bases. Looking up the rest from reference TRBV9 and TRBJ2-1 gives the full variable domain: DSGVTQTPKHLITATGQRVTLRCSPRSGDLSVYWYQQSLDQGLQFLIQYYNGEERAKGNILERFSAQQFPDLHSELNLSSLELGDSALYFCASEAPVGNEQFFGPGTRLTVL.

J is TRBJ2-7 and V is TRBV7-9, with unresolved D. The V end was cut by 5 bases, the J end by 5 bases, with 16 bases between. Germline CDR1 is SEHNR and CDR2 is FQNEAQ (reference sequence). This CDR3 spans 14 amino acids. The CDR3 is CASSPVARMDEQYF. For the CDR3, the DNA is TGTGCCAGCAGCCCCGTCGCTCGGATGGACGAGCAGTACTTC.

This clone was counted between two and nine times. V and J are TRBV27 and TRBJ1-2, with 10 bases that match TRBD1. Germline CDR1 MNHEY, CDR2 SMNVEV (reference sequence). V was clipped by 5 bases and J by 4 bases; unmatched bases: 4. This CDR3 is 14 amino acids long. CDR3 residues: CASSPGQGGYGYTF. As DNA, the CDR3 is TGTGCCAGCAGTCCTGGACAGGGGGGCTATGGCTACACCTTC.

V gene TRBV14 combines with J gene TRBJ2-5, with D unresolved. CDR1 SGHDN and CDR2 FVKESK come from the germline V gene. V was shortened by 4 bases and J by 10 bases, with 13 bases between the two germline ends. The CDR3 totals 12 residues. The CDR3 region is CASSLGVWDQYF. The DNA of the CDR3 is TGTGCCAGCAGCCTCGGCGTTTGGGACCAGTACTTC.

This CDR3 reads CASGLATGVQETQYF. The CDR3 nucleotides are TGTGCTAGTGGTTTGGCGACAGGGGTCCAAGAGACCCAGTACTTC. The chain joins TRBV12-5 to TRBJ2-5; TRBD1 matches 8 bases. CDR3 length: 15 residues. Germline-derived CDR1 and CDR2 are LGHNT and FRNRAP. Losses at the gene ends were 1 base for V and 1 base for J; bases not matched to a gene: 2.

This clone came up a few times. The genes are TRBV5-5 and TRBJ2-7; no clear D. Looked up from germline, CDR1 is SGHKS and CDR2 is YYEKEE (reference sequence). Trimming shortened V by 2 bases and J by 3 bases, and 3 bases separated the two germline ends. The CDR3 spans 11 residues. The CDR3 bases are TGTGCCAGCAGCTTCGACTACGAGCAGTACTTC. It yields the protein CASSFDYEQYF.

The chain couples TRBV29-1 to TRBJ2-4; no clear D. The V gene lost 6 bases and the J gene lost 1 base, with 13 bases spanning the gap. Germline assignment: CDR1 SQVTM and CDR2 ANQGSEA. This CDR3 has 14 residues. Here the CDR3 reads CSVARAGAKNIQYF. For the CDR3, the DNA is TGCAGCGTAGCCCGGGCAGGCGCCAAAAACATTCAGTACTTC.

This chain joins TRBV4-2 and TRBJ2-1, with 14 bases identical to TRBD2. Germline CDR1 is LGHNA and CDR2 is YNFKEQ. The trim removed 0 bases at V and 4 bases at J, leaving 5 bases unmatched. The CDR3 spans 18 residues. The CDR3 region is CASSQDGGLAGAYNEQFF. CDR3 DNA sequence: TGTGCCAGCAGCCAAGACGGGGGACTAGCGGGAGCGTACAATGAGCAGTTCTTC.

This chain links TRBV7-9 with TRBJ2-5; a possible D gene is TRBD2 (6 bases). The V and J ends lost 3 bases and 3 bases respectively, with 11 bases between them. CDR3 length: 14 residues. Germline loops: CDR1 SEHNR, CDR2 FQNEAQ (reference sequence). CDR3 loop: CASSLLGGEETQYF. CDR3 DNA sequence: TGTGCCAGCAGCTTGCTCGGGGGTGAAGAGACCCAGTACTTC.

This sequence joins TRBV29-1 and TRBJ1-1; D is uncertain. Trimming shortened V by 3 bases and J by 8 bases, and 13 bases separated the two germline ends. This CDR3 has 12 amino acids. CDR1 is SQVTM and CDR2 is ANQGSEA in the germline V gene. This CDR3 reads CSVDLGEPEAFF. In DNA form, the CDR3 reads TGCAGCGTTGACCTCGGGGAGCCCGAAGCTTTCTTT.

This clone has a handful of counts. The final CDR3 position lacks the conserved phenylalanine or tryptophan, pointing to a likely read error. The DNA is left out, because the CDR3 cannot be placed on it with certainty; the CDR3 is given as TCRdb lists it. This chain uses TRBV29-1 with TRBJ2-3; whether TRBD1, the table's D call, matches the DNA was not checked. Per the germline V gene, CDR1 is SQVTM and CDR2 is ANQGSEA. The CDR3 contains 11 residues when both ends are counted. The CDR3 here is CSVDIQAVRSV.

The rearrangement joins TRBV7-3 to TRBJ2-5; 10 nucleotides line up with TRBD1. The CDR3 totals 14 residues. V shed 6 bases and J 5 bases; nucleotides not matched to a gene: 6. Germline values: CDR1 SGHTA, CDR2 FQGTGA. The DNA of the CDR3 is TGTGCCAGCAGTTTGACAGGGGGCCTGGAGACCCAGTACTTC. Translation gives CASSLTGGLETQYF. Full variable domain (outside the CDR3, taken from reference TRBV7-3 and TRBJ2-5): GAGVSQTPSNKVTEKGKYVELRCDPISGHTALYWYRQSLGQGPEFLIYFQGTGAADDSGLPNDRFFAVRPEGSVSTLKIQRTERGDSAVYLCASSLTGGLETQYFGPGTRLLVL.

The J gene is TRBJ2-1, the V gene TRBV29-1, with 15 bases matching TRBD2. Germline trimming cut 6 bases from V and 9 bases from J; bases unmatched to any gene: 9. The CDR3 spans 15 residues. Looked up from germline, CDR1 is SQVTM and CDR2 is ANQGSEA. CDR3 protein: CSVGTSGGRLGEQFF. The CDR3 bases are TGCAGCGTGGGGACTAGCGGGGGGCGTTTGGGTGAGCAGTTCTTC.